This T cell receptor beta chain was retrieved from a study of tumor and adjacent non-tumor tissue in lung cancer. Study-wide background: There were 12 adenocarcinoma, a couple of squamous cell carcinoma and 1 small cell lung cancer cases.

RNA was extracted from bulk tissue without any cell sorting. Per the germline V gene, CDR1 is MNHNY and CDR2 is SVGAGI (reference sequence). CDR3 length: 13 amino acids. A modified ARM-PCR protocol with three rounds of nested PCR amplified TCRbeta. TCRdb passed the multiplex PCR reads through MiXCR, listing each CDR3 protein once. The sample holds fewer than 150,000 distinct CDR3 sequences, about 71% seen once. Worth noting for this clonotype: A much larger clone differs from this one at a single base, so this may be a read error.

Sequencing input: lung tumor tissue. This chain joins TRBV6-6 and TRBJ1-4; D unclear. The TCR originated in a man in his 60s with small cell lung cancer. The CDR3 here is CVSSTSTYEKLFF. For the CDR3, the DNA is TGTGTCAGCAGTACCAGTACCTATGAAAAACTGTTTTTT.